This TCR beta chain was documented in a study of T cell repertoires in cytomegalovirus infection. Background on the study: Indicated by public TCR beta signatures were CMV infection and matching HLA type.

TCRdb analysed the reads with MiXCR anew, one entry per CDR3 protein. The table shows under 120,000 distinct CDR3 sequences, with 42% occurring only once. This clonotype has more than one count but fewer than ten. Its cognate antigen is unknown. Trimming left V 2 bases short and J 2 bases short, with 17 bases between. There are 17 residues in the CDR3. Germline-derived CDR1 and CDR2 are MNHNS and SASEGT. The genes are TRBV6-1 and TRBJ2-3, with a weak D call TRBD1 (7 bases). The sequencing used CD8+ T cells from cultured PBMCs, collected from culture after CMV antigen stimulation. This TCR was recovered from a human donor in good health (CMV status not recorded). Some clones in this sample may be carry-over from other donors' samples. The DNA of the CDR3 is TGTGCCAGCAGTGAATATAGGCAGGGGGGTTACACAGATACGCAGTATTTT. Its translation is CASSEYRQGGYTDTQYF.